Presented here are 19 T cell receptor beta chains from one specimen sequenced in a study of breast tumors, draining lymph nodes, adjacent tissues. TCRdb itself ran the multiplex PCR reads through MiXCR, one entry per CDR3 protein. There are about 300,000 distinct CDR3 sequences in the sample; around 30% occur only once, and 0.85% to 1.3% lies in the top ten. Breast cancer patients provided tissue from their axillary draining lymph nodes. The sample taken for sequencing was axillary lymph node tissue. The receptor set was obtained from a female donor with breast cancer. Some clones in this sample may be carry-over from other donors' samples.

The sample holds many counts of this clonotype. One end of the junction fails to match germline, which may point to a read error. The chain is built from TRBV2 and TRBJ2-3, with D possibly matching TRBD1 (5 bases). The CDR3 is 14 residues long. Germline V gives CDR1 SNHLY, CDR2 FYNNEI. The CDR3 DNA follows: TGTGCCAGCAGAGAAGGACATAGCACAGATACGCAGTATTTT. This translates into CASREGHSTDTQYF.

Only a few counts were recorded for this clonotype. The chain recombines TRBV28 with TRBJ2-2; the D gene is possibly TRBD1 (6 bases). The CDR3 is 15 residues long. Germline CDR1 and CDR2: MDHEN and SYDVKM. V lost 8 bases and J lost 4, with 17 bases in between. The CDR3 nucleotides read TGTGCCAGCGCTAGAGGGGGAGTAGGCACCGGGGAGCTGTTTTTT. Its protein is CASARGGVGTGELFF.

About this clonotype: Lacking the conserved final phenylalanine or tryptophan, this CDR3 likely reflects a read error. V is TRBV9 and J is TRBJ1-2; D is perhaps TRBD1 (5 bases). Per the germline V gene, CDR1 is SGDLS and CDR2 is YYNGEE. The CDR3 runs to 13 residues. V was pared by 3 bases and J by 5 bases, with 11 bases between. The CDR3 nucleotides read TGTGCCAGCAGCGCAGAGGAGGGGTATGGCTACACCTCC. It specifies CASSAEEGYGYTS.

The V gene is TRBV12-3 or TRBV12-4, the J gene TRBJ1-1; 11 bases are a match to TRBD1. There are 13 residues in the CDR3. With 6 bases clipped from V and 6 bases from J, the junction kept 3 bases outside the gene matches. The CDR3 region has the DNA TGTGCCAGCAGATTGGGACAGGGGGCTGAAGCTTTCTTT. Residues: CASRLGQGAEAFF.

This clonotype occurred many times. This CDR3 is CASSVSVGAGETQYF. For the CDR3, the DNA is TGTGCCAGCAGCGTATCGGTGGGGGCCGGAGAGACCCAGTACTTC. The chain employs TRBV9 and TRBJ2-5; the D gene is possibly TRBD1 (6 bases). The germline V gene has CDR1 SGDLS and CDR2 YYNGEE. The CDR3 is 15 residues long. Trimming removed 1 base at V and 4 bases at J, with 14 bases between.

The CDR3 nucleotides read TGTGCCAGCTCACCACGCCCCCCCCAAGCGGGAGGCTGGGACGAGCAGTACTTC. Its protein product is CASSPRPPQAGGWDEQYF. The J gene is TRBJ2-7, the V gene TRBV7-9; 9 bases are shared with TRBD2. V lost 8 bases and J lost 5; bases outside the gene matches: 22. Germline CDR1 is SEHNR and CDR2 is FQNEAQ (reference sequence). The CDR3 is 18 residues long.

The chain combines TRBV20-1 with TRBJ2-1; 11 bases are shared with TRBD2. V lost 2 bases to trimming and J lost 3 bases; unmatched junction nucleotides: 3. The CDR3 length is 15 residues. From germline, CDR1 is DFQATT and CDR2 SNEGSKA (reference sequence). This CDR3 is CSARLAGGVYNEQFF. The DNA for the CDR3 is TGCAGTGCTAGACTAGCGGGAGGTGTCTACAATGAGCAGTTCTTC.

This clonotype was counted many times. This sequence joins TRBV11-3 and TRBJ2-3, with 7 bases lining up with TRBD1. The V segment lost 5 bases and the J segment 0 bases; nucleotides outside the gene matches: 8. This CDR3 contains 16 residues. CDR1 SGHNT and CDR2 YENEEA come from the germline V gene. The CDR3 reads CASSLGTEPSTDTQYF. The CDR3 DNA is TGTGCCAGCAGCCTCGGGACAGAACCTAGCACAGATACGCAGTATTTT.

The CDR3 DNA reads TGCGCCAGCAGGACACCGGGACTAGCGGGAGGTCTCAATGAGCAGTTCTTC. Protein sequence: CASRTPGLAGGLNEQFF. The chain carries TRBV10-2 and TRBJ2-1, with TRBD2 matching over 15 bases. From germline, CDR1 is WSHSY and CDR2 SAAADI. Losses at the gene ends were 6 bases for V and 6 bases for J; bases not matched to a gene: 9. The CDR3 spans 17 residues.

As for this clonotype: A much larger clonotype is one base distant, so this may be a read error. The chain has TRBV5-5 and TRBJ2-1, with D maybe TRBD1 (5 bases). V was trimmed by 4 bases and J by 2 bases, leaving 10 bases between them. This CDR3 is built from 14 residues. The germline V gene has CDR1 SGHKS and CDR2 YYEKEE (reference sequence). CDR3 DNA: TGTGCCAGCAGCCCGCAGGGCCCCTACAATGAGCAGTTCTTC. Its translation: CASSPQGPYNEQFF.

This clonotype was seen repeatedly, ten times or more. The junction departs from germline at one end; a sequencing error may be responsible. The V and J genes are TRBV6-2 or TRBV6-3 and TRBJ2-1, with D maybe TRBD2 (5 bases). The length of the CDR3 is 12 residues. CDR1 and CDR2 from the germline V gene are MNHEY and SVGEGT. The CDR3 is CASSYGKAVGLF. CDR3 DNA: TGTGCCAGCAGTTACGGAAAAGCGGTTGGTCTCTTC.

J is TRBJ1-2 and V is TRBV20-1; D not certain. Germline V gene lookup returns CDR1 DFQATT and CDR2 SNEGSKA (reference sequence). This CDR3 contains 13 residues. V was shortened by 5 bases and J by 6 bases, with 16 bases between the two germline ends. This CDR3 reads CSAGLAGVDGYTF. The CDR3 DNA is TGCAGTGCTGGACTAGCGGGAGTTGATGGCTACACCTTC.

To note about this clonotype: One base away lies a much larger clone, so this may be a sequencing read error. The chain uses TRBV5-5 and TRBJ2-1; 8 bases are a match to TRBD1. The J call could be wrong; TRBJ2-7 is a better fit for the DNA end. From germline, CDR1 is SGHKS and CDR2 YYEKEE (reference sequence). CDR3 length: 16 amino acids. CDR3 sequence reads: CASSHSGQAVSNEQYF. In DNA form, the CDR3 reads TGTGCCAGCAGCCACTCGGGACAGGCGGTCTCGAATGAGCAGTACTTC.

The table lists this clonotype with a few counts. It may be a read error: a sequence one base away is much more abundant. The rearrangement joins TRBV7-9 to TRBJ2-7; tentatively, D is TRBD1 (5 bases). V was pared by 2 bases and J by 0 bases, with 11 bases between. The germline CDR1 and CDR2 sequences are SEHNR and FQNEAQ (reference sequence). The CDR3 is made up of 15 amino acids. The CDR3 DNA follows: TGTGCCAGCAGCTTAAAGCAGGGCGGCTCCTACGAGCAGTACTTC. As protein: CASSLKQGGSYEQYF.

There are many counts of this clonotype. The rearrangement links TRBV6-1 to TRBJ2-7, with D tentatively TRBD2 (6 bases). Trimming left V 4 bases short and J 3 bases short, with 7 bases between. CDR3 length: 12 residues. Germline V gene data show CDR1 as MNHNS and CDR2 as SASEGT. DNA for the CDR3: TGTGCCAGCAGTGGGACTATCTACGAGCAGTACTTC. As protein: CASSGTIYEQYF.

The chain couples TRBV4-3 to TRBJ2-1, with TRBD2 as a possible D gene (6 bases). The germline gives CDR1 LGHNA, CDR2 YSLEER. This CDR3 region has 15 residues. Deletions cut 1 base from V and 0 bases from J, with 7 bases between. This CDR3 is CASSQGSGSYNEQFF. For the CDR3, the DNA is TGCGCCAGCAGCCAAGGTAGCGGCTCCTACAATGAGCAGTTCTTC.

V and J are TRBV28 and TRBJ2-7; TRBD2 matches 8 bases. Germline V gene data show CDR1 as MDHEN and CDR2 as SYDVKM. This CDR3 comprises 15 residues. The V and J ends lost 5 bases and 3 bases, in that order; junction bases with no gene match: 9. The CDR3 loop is CASSITSGAYYEQYF. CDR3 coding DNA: TGTGCCAGCAGTATCACTAGCGGAGCTTACTACGAGCAGTACTTC. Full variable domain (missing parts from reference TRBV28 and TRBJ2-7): DVKVTQSSRYLVKRTGEKVFLECVQDMDHENMFWYRQDPGLGLRLIYFSYDVKMKEKGDIPEGYSVSREKKERFSLILESASTNQTSMYLCASSITSGAYYEQYFGPGTRLTVT.

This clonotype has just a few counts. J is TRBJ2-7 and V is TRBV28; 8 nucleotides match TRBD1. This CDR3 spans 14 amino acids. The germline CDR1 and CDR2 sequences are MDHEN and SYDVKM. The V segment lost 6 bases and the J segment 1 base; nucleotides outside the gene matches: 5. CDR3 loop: CASRDRVHSYEQYF. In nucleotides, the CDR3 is TGTGCCAGCAGGGACAGGGTTCATTCCTACGAGCAGTACTTC.

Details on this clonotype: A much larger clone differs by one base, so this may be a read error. The CDR3 coding sequence is TGTGCCAGCAGCGCGGGTCGCTACGGGCAGTACTTC. Residues: CASSAGRYGQYF. V gene TRBV6-4 combines with J gene TRBJ2-7; D perhaps matches TRBD2 (5 bases). Germline V gene data show CDR1 as MRHNA and CDR2 as SNTAGT. The CDR3 has 12 residues.